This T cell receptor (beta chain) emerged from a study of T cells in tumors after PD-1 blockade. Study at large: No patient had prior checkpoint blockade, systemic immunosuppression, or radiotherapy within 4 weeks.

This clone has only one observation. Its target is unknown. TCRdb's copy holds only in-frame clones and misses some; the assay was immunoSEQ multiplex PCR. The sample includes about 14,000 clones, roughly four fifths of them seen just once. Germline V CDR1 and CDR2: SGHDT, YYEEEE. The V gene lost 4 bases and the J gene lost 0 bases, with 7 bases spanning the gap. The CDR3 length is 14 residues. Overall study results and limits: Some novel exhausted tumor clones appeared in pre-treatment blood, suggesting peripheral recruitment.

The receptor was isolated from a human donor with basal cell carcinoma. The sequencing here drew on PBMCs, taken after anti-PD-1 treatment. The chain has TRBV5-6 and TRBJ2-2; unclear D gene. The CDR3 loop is CASSLGPNTGELFF. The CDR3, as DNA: TGTGCCAGCAGCCTTGGGCCGAACACCGGGGAGCTGTTTTTT.